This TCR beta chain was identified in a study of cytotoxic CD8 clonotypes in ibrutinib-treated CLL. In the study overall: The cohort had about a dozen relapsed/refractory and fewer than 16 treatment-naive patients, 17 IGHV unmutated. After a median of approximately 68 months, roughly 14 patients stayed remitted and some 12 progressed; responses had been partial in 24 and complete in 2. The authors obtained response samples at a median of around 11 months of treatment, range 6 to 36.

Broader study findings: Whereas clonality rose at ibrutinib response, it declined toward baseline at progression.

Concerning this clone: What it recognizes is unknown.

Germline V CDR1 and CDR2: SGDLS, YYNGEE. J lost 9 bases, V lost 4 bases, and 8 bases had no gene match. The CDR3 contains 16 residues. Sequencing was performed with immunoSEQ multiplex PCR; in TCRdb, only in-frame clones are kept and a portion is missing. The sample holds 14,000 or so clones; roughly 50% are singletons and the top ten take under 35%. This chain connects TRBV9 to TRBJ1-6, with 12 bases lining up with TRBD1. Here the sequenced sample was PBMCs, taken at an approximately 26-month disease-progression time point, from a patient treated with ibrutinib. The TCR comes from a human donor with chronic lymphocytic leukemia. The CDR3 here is CASSQGQGAIGSPLHF. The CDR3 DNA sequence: TGTGCCAGCAGCCAGGGACAGGGGGCCATCGGTTCACCCCTCCACTTT.